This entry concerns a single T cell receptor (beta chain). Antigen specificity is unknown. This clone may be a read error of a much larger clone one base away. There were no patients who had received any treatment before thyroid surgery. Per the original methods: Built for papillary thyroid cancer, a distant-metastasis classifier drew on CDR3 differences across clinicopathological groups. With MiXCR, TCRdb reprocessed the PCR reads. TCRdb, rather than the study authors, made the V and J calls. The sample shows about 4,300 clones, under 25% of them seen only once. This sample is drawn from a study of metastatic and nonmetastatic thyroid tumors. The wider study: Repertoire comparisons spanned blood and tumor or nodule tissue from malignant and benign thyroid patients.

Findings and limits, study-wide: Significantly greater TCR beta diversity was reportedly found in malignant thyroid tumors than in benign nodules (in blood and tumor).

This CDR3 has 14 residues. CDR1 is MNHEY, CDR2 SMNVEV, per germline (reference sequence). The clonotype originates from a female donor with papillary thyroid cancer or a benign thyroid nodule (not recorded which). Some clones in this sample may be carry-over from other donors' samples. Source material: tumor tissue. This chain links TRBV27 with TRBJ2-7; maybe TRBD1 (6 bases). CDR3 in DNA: TGTGCCATCAGTTTACGGGACACCTCCTACGAGCAGTACTTC. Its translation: CAISLRDTSYEQYF.